This TCR beta chain stems from a study of memory CD4+ T cells and cytomegalovirus serostatus. The sort gate was single viable CD3+CD4+CD8-CD45RO+ cells for memory CD4+ T cells. Profiling relied on immunoSEQ multiplex PCR, and the TCRdb table lists in-frame clones only, not all of them. The sample gives roughly 86,000 clones, around 80% of which show up once; roughly 4% is in the top ten. Germline loops: CDR1 SGHAT, CDR2 FQNNGV. This CDR3 region has 15 residues. Trimming removed 2 bases at V and 1 base at J, with 8 bases between. The chain recombines TRBV11-2 with TRBJ2-2, with unresolved D. The receptor was derived from an adult in good health and CMV-seropositive. The source material was memory CD4+ T cells from blood. CDR3 nucleotides: TGTGCCAGCAGCTTAAGTGCTCAGAACACCGGGGAGCTGTTTTTT. Protein product: CASSLSAQNTGELFF.